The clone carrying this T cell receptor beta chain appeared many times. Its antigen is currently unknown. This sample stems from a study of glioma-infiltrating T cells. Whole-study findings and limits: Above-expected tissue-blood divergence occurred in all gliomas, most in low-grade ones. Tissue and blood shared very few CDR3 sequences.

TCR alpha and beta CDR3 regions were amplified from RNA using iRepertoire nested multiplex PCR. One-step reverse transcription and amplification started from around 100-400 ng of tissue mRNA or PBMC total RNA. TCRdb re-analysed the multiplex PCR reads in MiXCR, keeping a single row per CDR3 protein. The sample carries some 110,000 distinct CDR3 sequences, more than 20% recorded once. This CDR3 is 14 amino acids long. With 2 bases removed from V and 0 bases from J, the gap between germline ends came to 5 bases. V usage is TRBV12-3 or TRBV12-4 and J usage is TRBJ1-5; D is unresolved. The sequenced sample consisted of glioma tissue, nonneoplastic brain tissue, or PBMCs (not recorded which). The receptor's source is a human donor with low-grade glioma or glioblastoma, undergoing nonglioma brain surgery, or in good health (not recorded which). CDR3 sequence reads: CASSLYSSNQPQHF. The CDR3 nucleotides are TGTGCCAGCAGTTTATACAGTAGCAATCAGCCCCAGCATTTT.